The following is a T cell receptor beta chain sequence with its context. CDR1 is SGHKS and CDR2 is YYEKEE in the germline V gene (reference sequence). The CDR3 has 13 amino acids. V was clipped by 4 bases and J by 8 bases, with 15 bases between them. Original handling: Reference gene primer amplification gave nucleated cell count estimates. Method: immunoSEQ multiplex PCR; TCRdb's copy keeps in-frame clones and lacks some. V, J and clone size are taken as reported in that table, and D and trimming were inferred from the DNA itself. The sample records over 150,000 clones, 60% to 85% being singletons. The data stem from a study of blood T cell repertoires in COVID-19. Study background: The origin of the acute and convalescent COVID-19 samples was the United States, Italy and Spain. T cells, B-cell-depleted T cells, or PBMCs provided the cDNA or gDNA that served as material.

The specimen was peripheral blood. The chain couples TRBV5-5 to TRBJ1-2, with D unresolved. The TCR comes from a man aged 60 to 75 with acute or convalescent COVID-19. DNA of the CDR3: TGTGCCAGCAGCATGGCTAGGCAGAGCGGCTACACCTTC. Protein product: CASSMARQSGYTF.